The 16 T cell receptor beta chains listed next were all sequenced from one sample in a study of technical replicates of blood from several donors. Libraries were prepared by immunoSEQ multiplex PCR; TCRdb keeps only in-frame clonotypes and omits some of them. The profile covers 60,000 to 90,000 clones, with roughly 94% appearing a single time and roughly 0.26% taken by the ten largest. The sample consisted of T cells isolated from PBMCs. The receptors here all came from a human donor in good health.

CDR3 DNA sequence: TGCGCCAGCAGCCCTGTCCCTAGCGGGGGCACCTACGAGCAGTACTTC. This sequence encodes CASSPVPSGGTYEQYF. The chain combines TRBV5-1 with TRBJ2-7, with 10 bases identical to TRBD2. CDR1 SGHRS and CDR2 YFSETQ come from the germline V gene. The CDR3 has 16 amino acids. Trimming took 4 bases from V and 2 from J; bases not matched to a gene: 9.

The rearrangement joins TRBV4-1 to TRBJ1-1, with a possible D match to TRBD1 (5 bases). The germline V gene encodes CDR1 MGHRA and CDR2 YSYEKL. The V end lost 4 bases, the J end lost 3 bases, and 12 bases lay between the germline ends. This CDR3 spans 14 amino acids. The CDR3 nucleotides read TGCGCCAGCAGCCCCGGTGGGGCGGACACTGAAGCTTTCTTT. This translates into CASSPGGADTEAFF.

This chain joins TRBV28 and TRBJ2-5; TRBD1 might be the D (6 bases). CDR1 and CDR2 from the germline V gene are MDHEN and SYDVKM. The CDR3 length is 13 residues. V dropped 8 bases and J dropped 2 bases, with 12 bases sitting between them. CDR3 protein: CASHRTAQETQYF. For the CDR3, the DNA is TGTGCCAGCCACAGGACAGCTCAAGAGACCCAGTACTTC.

This clone was observed a single time. Germline is not matched at one junction end, which may reflect a read error. The chain combines TRBV5-1 with TRBJ2-7; 9 bases are shared with TRBD2. Germline CDR1 reads SGHRS; CDR2 reads YFSETQ. CDR3 length equals 15 residues. The CDR3 spells CATMEGTSGSYEQYF. CDR3 nucleotide sequence: TGCGCCACCATGGAGGGTACTAGCGGGTCCTACGAACAGTACTTC.

The rearrangement joins TRBV7-6 to TRBJ2-5, with a possible D match to TRBD2 (5 bases). Germline V gives CDR1 SGHVS, CDR2 FNYEAQ. V dropped 1 base and J dropped 5 bases, with 17 bases sitting between them. This CDR3 has 16 residues. CDR3 residues: CASSLEGRGYLETQYF. The CDR3, as DNA: TGTGCCAGCAGCTTAGAGGGTCGCGGGTACTTGGAGACCCAGTACTTC.

This clone has a single count. The chain uses TRBV9 and TRBJ2-7; the D gene is possibly TRBD2 (6 bases). Trimming removed 4 bases from V and 4 bases from J, with 15 bases in between. In germline, CDR1 is SGDLS, CDR2 YYNGEE. This CDR3 contains 14 residues. DNA for the CDR3: TGTGCCAGCAGCACCCGGGACTTCGAATACGAGCAGTACTTC. It encodes CASSTRDFEYEQYF.

This rearrangement joins TRBV4-2 to TRBJ2-5; D perhaps matches TRBD1 (6 bases). CDR3 size: 13 residues. Germline V CDR1 and CDR2: LGHNA, YNFKEQ. Deletions cut 6 bases from V and 1 base from J, with 9 bases between. The CDR3 DNA follows: TGTGCCAGCAGGCGGACAGCCCAAGAGACCCAGTACTTC. This translates into CASRRTAQETQYF.

The V gene is TRBV7-9, the J gene TRBJ1-2; 9 bases map to TRBD1. Germline V gene sequence: CDR1 SEHNR, CDR2 FQNEAQ (reference sequence). This CDR3 contains 15 residues. V shed 5 bases, J shed 0 bases, and the junction held 4 bases outside the gene matches. The CDR3 DNA follows: TGTGCCAGCAGCCTAAGGGACAGGGCTAACTATGGCTACACCTTC. Protein: CASSLRDRANYGYTF.

The V call is TRBV7-9, the J call TRBJ2-1; D is perhaps TRBD1 (5 bases). CDR3 size: 17 residues. V gave up 5 bases and J gave up 4 bases, with 21 bases separating them. Germline CDR1 reads SEHNR; CDR2 reads FQNEAQ (reference sequence). The CDR3 nucleotides read TGTGCCAGCAGCGACAGTCCCACATTCCTTCGTTACAATGAGCAGTTCTTC. It translates to CASSDSPTFLRYNEQFF.

The CDR3 here is CASSLGWSNEQFF. In DNA form, the CDR3 reads TGTGCCAGCAGCTTAGGTTGGAGTAATGAGCAGTTCTTC. The chain combines TRBV11-2 with TRBJ2-1; D unresolved. Germline V gene sequence: CDR1 SGHAT, CDR2 FQNNGV. Trimming left V 1 base short and J 7 bases short, with 8 bases between. The CDR3 has 13 residues.

This clone was observed a handful of times. In DNA, the CDR3 is TGTGCCAGCAGCCAAGGACGGGAATATGGCTACACCTTC. Its translation is CASSQGREYGYTF. The chain has TRBV16 and TRBJ1-2, with no clear D. V lost 2 bases, J lost 5 bases, and 9 bases lay in between. The germline CDR1 and CDR2 sequences are KGHSY and FQNENV. This CDR3 has 13 amino acids.

The chain employs TRBV30 and TRBJ1-3; the D is unclear. The CDR3 contains 14 residues. Trimming stripped 4 bases from V and 1 base from J, with 11 bases between. Germline V lookup: CDR1 GTSNPN, CDR2 SVGIG (reference sequence). The CDR3 DNA reads TGTGCCTGGACCGAGCGTATATCTGGAAACACCATATATTTT. Its protein product is CAWTERISGNTIYF.

The CDR3 spells CASSLKNAGQGAGEQFF. CDR3 bases: TGCGCCAGCAGCTTGAAAAATGCGGGACAGGGGGCTGGGGAGCAGTTCTTC. The J gene is TRBJ2-1, the V gene TRBV5-1, with 12 nucleotides matching TRBD1. Germline V lookup: CDR1 SGHRS, CDR2 YFSETQ. CDR3 length equals 17 residues. The junction had 12 bases not matched to a gene; V was cut back by 1 base and J by 10 bases. Looking up the rest from reference TRBV5-1 and TRBJ2-1 gives the full variable domain: KAGVTQTPRYLIKTRGQQVTLSCSPISGHRSVSWYQQTPGQGLQFLFEYFSETQRNKGNFPGRFSGRQFSNSRSEMNVSTLELGDSALYLCASSLKNAGQGAGEQFFGPGTRLTVL.

The rearrangement links TRBV7-6 to TRBJ2-1; TRBD2 matches at 9 bases. The germline V gene has CDR1 SGHVS and CDR2 FNYEAQ. There are 17 residues in the CDR3. V was clipped by 1 base and J by 2 bases; unmatched bases: 6. DNA of the CDR3: TGTGCCAGCAGCTTAGTCGTCGCTAGCGGGACCTACAATGAGCAGTTCTTC. Encoded protein: CASSLVVASGTYNEQFF.

The chain uses TRBV28 and TRBJ1-6, with D hard to call. CDR1 is MDHEN and CDR2 is SYDVKM in the germline V gene. V lost 10 bases to trimming and J lost 2 bases, with 12 bases between them. This CDR3 is built from 14 residues. CDR3 protein: CATVQTTYNSPLHF. The CDR3 coding sequence is TGTGCCACCGTACAGACAACCTATAATTCACCCCTCCACTTT.

V and J are TRBV25-1 and TRBJ2-2; D is possibly TRBD2 (6 bases). Between the trimmed V and J ends, which lost 1 base and 7 bases, there was a span of 13 bases. CDR3 length equals 15 residues. Germline-derived CDR1 and CDR2 are MGHDK and SYGVNS. In DNA form, the CDR3 reads TGTGCCAGCAGTGAATTGGCGGGGACGCACGGGGAGCTGTTTTTT. As protein: CASSELAGTHGELFF.